Listed below are T cell receptor beta chains from one sample, sequenced in a study of blood T cell repertoires in COVID-19. Assay: immunoSEQ multiplex PCR; the TCRdb copy retains only in-frame clones and omits some. The sample lists approximately 390,000 clones; roughly 89% were seen once. Sequences were obtained from peripheral blood. The receptors shown here come from a man aged 18-30 years with active or convalescent COVID-19. The CDR3 runs from the conserved cysteine through the conserved F or W. A D gene is named only where the DNA matches it firmly. Expanded clones are given a class, and other clones once, few, many or no size at all.

abundance	v_gene	d_gene	j_gene	CDR3nt	CDR3aa
-	TRBV7-2	-	TRBJ1-1	TGTGCCAGCAGCTTACTGAGCGCCCATGAAGCTTTCTTT	CASSLLSAHEAFF
-	TRBV7-3	-	TRBJ2-1	TGTGCCAGCAGCACAGGTGGTCCCTACAATGAGCAGTTCTTC	CASSTGGPYNEQFF
-	TRBV6-2/TRBV6-3	-	TRBJ2-1	TGTGCCAGCAGTTACCCAGATTACGAGCAGTTCTTC	CASSYPDYEQFF
-	TRBV9	TRBD1	TRBJ1-2	TGTGCCAGCAGCGCAGATCAACGCCGGGACAGGGGATACGGCTACACCTTC	CASSADQRRDRGYGYTF
-	TRBV29-1	-	TRBJ2-5	TGCAGCGTTGTTTTCGGGGTTGAGACCCAGTACTTC	CSVVFGVETQYF
-	TRBV6-5	-	TRBJ1-1	TGTGCCAGCAGTCCCTCCGACAGGCCGAACACTGAAGCTTTCTTT	CASSPSDRPNTEAFF
-	TRBV7-2	-	TRBJ2-3	TGTGCCAGCAGCCTGAGGGCTAGCGCAACAGATACGCAGTATTTT	CASSLRASATDTQYF
-	TRBV15	TRBD2	TRBJ2-1	TGTGCCACCAGCGCTAGCGGGACCTTTTACAATGAGCAGTTCTTC	CATSASGTFYNEQFF
-	TRBV18	-	TRBJ2-5	TGTGCCAGCTCGAGCCCGCCAAGAATCCAAGAGACCCAGTACTTC	CASSSPPRIQETQYF
-	TRBV10-1	-	TRBJ1-2	TGCGCCAGCAGTTCCGGCCAGGGCAACGGCTACACCTTC	CASSSGQGNGYTF
-	TRBV29-1	TRBD1	TRBJ2-5	TGCAGCGTAGAAGGACAGGGGAGGAAGACCCAGTACTTC	CSVEGQGRKTQYF
-	TRBV5-6	-	TRBJ1-6	TGTGCCAGCAGCTTGGGAGGGCCTGGGGATTCACCCCTCCACTTT	CASSLGGPGDSPLHF
once	TRBV18	TRBD1	TRBJ1-5	TGTGCCAGCTCACCGGGACAGGGGAGTTTGCAGCCCCAGCATTTT	CASSPGQGSLQPQHF
-	TRBV2	TRBD1	TRBJ2-7	TGTGCCAGCACTCCCGGGACAGGGGTTTCCGAGCAGTACTTC	CASTPGTGVSEQYF
-	TRBV2	TRBD1	TRBJ1-3	TGTGCCAGCAGTGGGTTACAGGGGGCTATATCTTATCTGGGAAACACCATATATTTT	CASSGLQGAISYLGNTIYF
-	TRBV24-1	-	TRBJ1-5	TGTGCCACCAGTGACGATAGCAGCAATCAGCCCCAGCATTTT	CATSDDSSNQPQHF
few	TRBV6-5	TRBD1	TRBJ1-1	TGTGCCAGCAGTTACTCCGGATACAGGGGGCACACTGAAGCTTTCTTT	CASSYSGYRGHTEAFF
-	TRBV19	-	TRBJ1-1	TGTGCCAGTAGTATGTCCGCGGACACTGAAGCTTTCTTT	CASSMSADTEAFF
-	TRBV27	TRBD2	TRBJ2-3	TGTGCCAGCAGACAGACTAGCGGGGGGACCACAGATACGCAGTATTTT	CASRQTSGGTTDTQYF
-	TRBV9	-	TRBJ1-1	TGTGCCAGCAGCGTAGCTCTCGACACTGAAGCTTTCTTT	CASSVALDTEAFF
-	TRBV5-6	-	TRBJ1-1	TGTGCCAGCAGCACAGACAGCACGAACACTGAAGCTTTCTTT	CASSTDSTNTEAFF
-	TRBV5-4	TRBD2	TRBJ2-7	TGTGCCAGCAGCCATTTCGGGACTAGCGGGAGGGACGAGCAGTACTTC	CASSHFGTSGRDEQYF
-	TRBV27	-	TRBJ2-1	TGTGCCAGCAGTTTAGATGGCTATGAGCAGTTCTTC	CASSLDGYEQFF
-	TRBV5-6	-	TRBJ2-7	TGTGCCAGCAGCTCATCAGACAGGTTCCCACCCTACTACGAGCAGTACTTC	CASSSSDRFPPYYEQYF
-	TRBV24-1	-	TRBJ1-4	TGTGCCACCAGTGATTCGAGCGTAGGAAATGAAAAACTGTTTTTT	CATSDSSVGNEKLFF
once	TRBV2	-	TRBJ1-2	TGTGCCAGCAGTGAGTACCGGGAATTTGGCTACACCTTC	CASSEYREFGYTF
once	TRBV11-2	-	TRBJ2-5	TGTGCCAGCAGGAGTCCCGGACTTAGGCGGGAGACCCAGTACTTC	CASRSPGLRRETQYF
-	TRBV9	TRBD1	TRBJ1-1	TGTGCCAGCAGTGCCTCCGACAGGGTGGGCACTGAAGCTTTCTTT	CASSASDRVGTEAFF
-	TRBV11-2	-	TRBJ1-4	TGTGCCAGCAGTTCGCTTGAACAGGGCCCAACTAATGAAAAACTGTTTTTT	CASSSLEQGPTNEKLFF
-	TRBV10-3	-	TRBJ1-5	TGTGCCATCAGGGTGACATACTCTCGGTGTTACAATCAGCCCCAGCATTTT	CAIRVTYSRCYNQPQHF
-	TRBV5-1	-	TRBJ1-1	TGCGCCAGCAGCTTGTTTTCAGCTGGACGGGCGGGGGAAGCTTTCTTT	CASSLFSAGRAGEAFF
-	TRBV20-1	-	TRBJ2-1	TGCAGTGCTAGTCTACACAGCTCCTACAATGAGCAGTTCTTC	CSASLHSSYNEQFF
once	TRBV28	-	TRBJ1-1	TGTGCCAGCAGTTTATCAAACACTGAAGCTTTCTTT	CASSLSNTEAFF
-	TRBV5-1	-	TRBJ2-2	TGCGCCAGCAGCTTGGTTGGAGAAACCGGGGAGCTGTTTTTT	CASSLVGETGELFF
few	TRBV4-1	-	TRBJ2-7	TGCGCCAGCAGCCCCACGGTACAGGGCTACGAGCAGTACTTC	CASSPTVQGYEQYF
-	TRBV27	TRBD1	TRBJ1-1	TGTGCCAGCAGTCAAAAACAGGGGGCGGTGTCTGAAGCTTTCTTT	CASSQKQGAVSEAFF
-	TRBV28	-	TRBJ2-5	TGTGCCAGCAGTAAACCCACAGGGCCAGAGACCCAGTACTTC	CASSKPTGPETQYF
few	TRBV7-9	-	TRBJ2-1	TGTGCCAGCAGCTTAGGCAAAGGAGACAATGAGCAGTTCTTC	CASSLGKGDNEQFF
-	TRBV28	-	TRBJ2-1	TGTGCCAGCAGTTTTTTGGAGGAGTCCTACAATGAGCAGTTCTTC	CASSFLEESYNEQFF
-	TRBV7-9	TRBD1	TRBJ2-1	TGTGCCAGCAGCAGGACTGGGACAGGGGGCACCTACAATGAGCAGTTCTTC	CASSRTGTGGTYNEQFF
-	TRBV6-6	-	TRBJ1-5	TGTGCCAGCGGGGGGGGCAATCAGCCCCAGCATTTT	CASGGGNQPQHF
-	TRBV6-2/TRBV6-3	TRBD2	TRBJ2-3	TGTGCCAGCAGTTGGGGGGGACTAGCGGGCACAGATACGCAGTATTTT	CASSWGGLAGTDTQYF
-	TRBV5-1	TRBD2	TRBJ2-2	TGCGCCAGCAGCTTGGGGGGACTAGCGCCCGGGGAGCTGTTTTTT	CASSLGGLAPGELFF
-	TRBV5-1	TRBD1	TRBJ2-1	TGCGCCAGCACCGCGGGCAGGGGGCGCCTAAATGAGCAGTTCTTC	CASTAGRGRLNEQFF
-	TRBV4-3	TRBD1	TRBJ2-1	TGCGCCAGCAGCAGGAGTTCAGGGGACAGCTCCTACAATGAGCAGTTCTTC	CASSRSSGDSSYNEQFF
-	TRBV7-2	-	TRBJ2-3	TGTGCCAGCAGCGCCCGACATTGGTCAGCAGATACGCAGTATTTT	CASSARHWSADTQYF